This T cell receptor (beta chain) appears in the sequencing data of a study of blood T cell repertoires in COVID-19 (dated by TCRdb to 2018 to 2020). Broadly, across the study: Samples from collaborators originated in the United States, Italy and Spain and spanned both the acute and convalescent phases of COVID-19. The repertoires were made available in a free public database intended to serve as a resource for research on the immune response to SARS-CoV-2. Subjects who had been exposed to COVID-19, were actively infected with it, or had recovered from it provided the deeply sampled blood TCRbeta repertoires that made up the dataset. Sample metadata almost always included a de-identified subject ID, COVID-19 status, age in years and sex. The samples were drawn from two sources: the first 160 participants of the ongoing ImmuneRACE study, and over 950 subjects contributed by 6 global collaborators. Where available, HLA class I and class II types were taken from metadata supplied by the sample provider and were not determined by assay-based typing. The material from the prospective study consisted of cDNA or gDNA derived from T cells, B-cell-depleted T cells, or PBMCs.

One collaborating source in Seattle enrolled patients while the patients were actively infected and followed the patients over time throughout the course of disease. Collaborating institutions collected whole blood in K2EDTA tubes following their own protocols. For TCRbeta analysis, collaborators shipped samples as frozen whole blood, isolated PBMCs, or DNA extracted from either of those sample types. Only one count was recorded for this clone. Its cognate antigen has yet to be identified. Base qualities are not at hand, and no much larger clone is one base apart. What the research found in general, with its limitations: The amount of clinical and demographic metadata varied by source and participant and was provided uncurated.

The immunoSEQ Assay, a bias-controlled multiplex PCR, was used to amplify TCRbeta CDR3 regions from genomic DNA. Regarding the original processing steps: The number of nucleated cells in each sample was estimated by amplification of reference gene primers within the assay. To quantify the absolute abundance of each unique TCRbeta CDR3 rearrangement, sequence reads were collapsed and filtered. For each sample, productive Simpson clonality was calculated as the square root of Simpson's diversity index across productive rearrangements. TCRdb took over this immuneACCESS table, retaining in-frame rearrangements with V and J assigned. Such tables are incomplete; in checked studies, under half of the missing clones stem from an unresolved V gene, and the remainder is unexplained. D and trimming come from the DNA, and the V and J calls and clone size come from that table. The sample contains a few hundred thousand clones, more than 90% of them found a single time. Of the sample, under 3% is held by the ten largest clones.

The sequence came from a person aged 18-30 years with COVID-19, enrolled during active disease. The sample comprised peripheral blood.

The bases are TGTGCCAGCAGCCTTTACAAAACCTACGAGCAGTACTTC. It specifies CASSLYKTYEQYF. This sequence uses TRBV6-5 and TRBJ2-7; the D gene identity is not certain. The CDR3 has 13 amino acids, counting the end cysteine and phenylalanine. Left in the record is the CDR3 DNA by itself, 39 bases read in frame from the first base. CDR1 and CDR2 are read off the germline V gene as MNHEY and SVGAGI. A distance of 11 bases separates the germline ends of V and J, which lose 6 bases and 2 bases respectively.